A selection of T cell receptor beta chains follows, all from one sample in a study of long-term antiretroviral therapy in people with HIV. Profiling relied on immunoSEQ multiplex PCR, and the TCRdb table lists in-frame clones only, not all of them. In the table there are more than 25,000 clones, over 75% of which are singletons. The sequences come from unsorted PBMCs, collected 2 years after starting antiretroviral therapy. Receptor source: a middle-aged man with HIV. Both conserved end residues are part of each CDR3. The D gene is left open where the match is weak. Size is omitted from some rows. Given values are once, few, many or a class for expanded clones.

j_call,d_call,v_call,clone_size,cdr3_aa,cdr3_nt
TRBJ1-1,NA,TRBV13,few,CASSSGDTEAFF,TGTGCCAGCAGCTCAGGGGACACTGAAGCTTTCTTT
TRBJ1-5,NA,TRBV30,NA,CAWRPSGNSFNQPQHF,TGTGCCTGGAGACCCAGCGGGAACTCCTTCAATCAGCCCCAGCATTTT
TRBJ1-2,NA,TRBV28,NA,CASTETNYGYTF,TGTGCCAGCACAGAGACTAACTATGGCTACACCTTC
TRBJ1-5,NA,TRBV28,NA,CASRPYSNQPQHF,TGTGCCAGCCGCCCGTATAGCAATCAGCCCCAGCATTTT
TRBJ1-1,NA,TRBV30,NA,CAWSVFRAEAFF,TGTGCCTGGAGTGTTTTTAGGGCCGAAGCTTTCTTT
TRBJ1-5,TRBD1,TRBV10-3,NA,CAISGGQGRSNQPQHF,TGTGCCATCAGTGGGGGACAGGGAAGGAGCAATCAGCCCCAGCATTTT
TRBJ2-7,NA,TRBV28,few,CASSWDGSGEQYF,TGTGCCAGCAGTTGGGACGGATCGGGCGAGCAGTACTTC
TRBJ1-2,NA,TRBV4-1,NA,CASNQGVGYGYTF,TGCGCCAGCAATCAGGGTGTCGGTTATGGCTACACCTTC
TRBJ1-5,NA,TRBV2,few,CASSWQILQPQHF,TGTGCCAGCAGTTGGCAGATCCTTCAGCCCCAGCATTTT
TRBJ2-7,TRBD2,TRBV4-3,NA,CASSDGLASYYEQYF,TGCGCCAGCAGTGACGGACTAGCCTCTTACTACGAGCAGTACTTC
TRBJ2-1,TRBD1,TRBV5-1,NA,CASSLTGVYEQFF,TGCGCCAGCAGCTTGACAGGGGTCTATGAGCAGTTCTTC
TRBJ2-1,NA,TRBV7-9,NA,CASSLDGAIPRDNEQFF,TGTGCCAGCAGCTTAGATGGGGCTATCCCGAGGGACAATGAGCAGTTCTTC
TRBJ2-7,TRBD1,TRBV18,NA,CASSPGQGWMSSYEQYF,TGTGCCAGCTCACCCGGACAGGGTTGGATGTCATCCTACGAGCAGTACTTC
TRBJ1-5,NA,TRBV5-1,NA,CASSPTPGGNQPQHF,TGCGCCAGCAGCCCCACCCCAGGGGGCAATCAGCCCCAGCATTTT
TRBJ2-3,TRBD1,TRBV27,NA,CASSFRGGSTDTQYF,TGTGCCAGCAGTTTCAGAGGGGGCTCCACAGATACGCAGTATTTT
TRBJ1-2,NA,TRBV7-9,NA,CASSLVTGPYGYTF,TGTGCCAGCAGCTTAGTAACAGGGCCCTATGGCTACACCTTC
TRBJ2-1,TRBD1,TRBV9,NA,CASSTSGTGGNEQFF,TGTGCCAGCAGCACTTCCGGGACAGGGGGGAATGAGCAGTTCTTC
TRBJ2-6,NA,TRBV30,NA,CAWSVTGANVLTF,TGTGCCTGGAGTGTAACGGGGGCCAACGTCCTGACTTTC
TRBJ2-5,NA,TRBV4-3,NA,CASSQDQQGAEHLYF,TGCGCCAGCAGCCAAGATCAGCAGGGCGCTGAACATTTGTACTTC
TRBJ2-7,TRBD2,TRBV28,NA,CASSPPEASGRYEQYF,TGTGCCAGCAGTCCCCCGGAGGCTAGCGGGAGGTACGAGCAGTACTTC
TRBJ1-2,NA,TRBV5-1,once,CASSPRHTTNYGYTF,TGCGCCAGCAGCCCGCGACATACCACTAACTATGGCTACACCTTC
TRBJ2-3,TRBD1,TRBV28,NA,CASSPSGTGTTDTQYF,TGTGCCAGCAGTCCGTCCGGGACAGGGACCACAGATACGCAGTATTTT
TRBJ2-7,NA,TRBV27,NA,CASSPGRGIAYEQYF,TGTGCCAGTAGCCCGGGTCGAGGGATTGCCTACGAGCAGTACTTC
TRBJ1-2,NA,TRBV19,NA,CASSPRDTLGGYTF,TGTGCCAGTAGTCCGCGGGACACCCTTGGGGGCTACACCTTC
TRBJ2-3,TRBD1,TRBV7-3,NA,CASSLNPTGKITDTQYF,TGTGCCAGCAGCTTAAACCCGACAGGGAAAATCACAGATACGCAGTATTTT
TRBJ1-5,TRBD1,TRBV18,few,CASSPRTGSDQPQHF,TGTGCCAGCTCACCACGGACAGGGTCCGATCAGCCCCAGCATTTT
TRBJ2-5,TRBD2,TRBV30,NA,CASVYSGTSGGGKETQYF,TGTGCCTCCGTTTATTCCGGGACTAGCGGGGGGGGGAAAGAGACCCAGTACTTC
TRBJ1-1,TRBD1,TRBV4-3,NA,CASSQEDRAGAAFF,TGCGCCAGCAGCCAAGAAGACAGGGCTGGTGCGGCTTTCTTT
TRBJ2-7,TRBD2,TRBV7-9,NA,CASSSTSGGSYEQYF,TGTGCCAGCAGCTCCACTAGCGGGGGCTCCTACGAGCAGTACTTC
TRBJ2-1,TRBD2,TRBV9,NA,CASSVRTSGTVNEQFF,TGTGCCAGCAGCGTCAGGACTAGCGGGACCGTCAATGAGCAGTTCTTC
TRBJ1-3,NA,TRBV5-1,NA,CASSLGGSSGNTIYF,TGCGCCAGCAGCCTGGGGGGGAGCTCTGGAAACACCATATATTTT
TRBJ1-6,TRBD1,TRBV7-6,few,CASSLEDRRSSPLHF,TGTGCCAGCAGCTTAGAGGACAGGCGATCCTCACCCCTCCACTTT
TRBJ2-7,TRBD2,TRBV5-1,NA,CASSSGLAGVTSYEQYF,TGCGCCAGCAGCTCGGGACTAGCGGGAGTTACCTCCTACGAGCAGTACTTC
TRBJ2-2,NA,TRBV19,few,CASSIAPHTGELFF,TGTGCCAGTAGTATCGCCCCTCACACCGGGGAGCTGTTTTTT
TRBJ1-3,NA,TRBV7-2,NA,CASSLSTGSGNTIYF,TGTGCCAGCAGCTTAAGCACAGGCTCTGGAAACACCATATATTTT
TRBJ1-2,NA,TRBV28,NA,CASTPGSHYGYTF,TGTGCCAGCACCCCCGGCAGCCACTATGGCTACACCTTC
TRBJ1-5,NA,TRBV30,NA,CAWSRAGDQPQHF,TGTGCCTGGAGTAGGGCAGGGGATCAGCCCCAGCATTTT
TRBJ1-1,TRBD1,TRBV6-5,NA,CASSYSRGGTEAFF,TGTGCCAGCAGTTACTCCAGGGGGGGCACTGAAGCTTTCTTT
TRBJ2-5,NA,TRBV9,NA,CASSVGSGPQETQYF,TGTGCCAGCAGCGTAGGGAGCGGCCCCCAAGAGACCCAGTACTTC
TRBJ2-3,NA,TRBV14,NA,CASSQGDGYTDTQYF,TGTGCCAGCAGCCAAGGGGACGGATACACAGATACGCAGTATTTT
TRBJ2-1,TRBD2,TRBV7-2,NA,CASSLNWREGPFF,TGTGCCAGCAGCTTAAATTGGCGGGAGGGACCGTTCTTC
TRBJ2-7,NA,TRBV7-2,NA,CASRPLGGSYEQYF,TGTGCCAGCAGGCCACTGGGCGGGTCCTACGAGCAGTACTTC
TRBJ1-1,NA,TRBV7-6,NA,CASSAVATEAFF,TGTGCCAGCAGTGCCGTGGCGACCGAAGCTTTCTTT
TRBJ2-3,TRBD1,TRBV6-5,NA,CASRRTGGFADTQYF,TGTGCCAGCAGACGGACAGGGGGCTTCGCAGATACGCAGTATTTT
TRBJ2-7,TRBD2,TRBV27,NA,CASSLLAGGLREQYF,TGTGCCAGCAGTTTACTAGCGGGGGGGCTCCGCGAGCAGTACTTC
TRBJ1-3,NA,TRBV10-2,NA,CASSEKGTTGNTIYF,TGCGCCAGCAGTGAAAAAGGGACCACAGGAAACACCATATATTTT